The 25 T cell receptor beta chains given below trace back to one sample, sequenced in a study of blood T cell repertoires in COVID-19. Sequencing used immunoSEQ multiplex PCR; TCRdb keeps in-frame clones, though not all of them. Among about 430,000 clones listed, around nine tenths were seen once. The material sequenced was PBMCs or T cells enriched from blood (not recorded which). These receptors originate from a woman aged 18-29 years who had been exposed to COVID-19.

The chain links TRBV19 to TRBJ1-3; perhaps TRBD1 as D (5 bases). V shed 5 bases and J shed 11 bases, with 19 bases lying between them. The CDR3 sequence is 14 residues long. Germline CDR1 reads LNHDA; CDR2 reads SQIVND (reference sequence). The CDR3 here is CASSPAGGLPAIYF. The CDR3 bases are TGTGCCAGTAGTCCCGCCGGGGGACTCCCGGCCATATATTTT.

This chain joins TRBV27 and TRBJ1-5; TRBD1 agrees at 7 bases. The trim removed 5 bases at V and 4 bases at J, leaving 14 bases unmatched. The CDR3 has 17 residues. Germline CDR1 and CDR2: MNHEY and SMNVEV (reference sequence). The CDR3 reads CASSTIDRVVENQPQHF. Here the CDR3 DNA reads TGTGCCAGCAGTACCATCGACAGGGTGGTGGAGAATCAGCCCCAGCATTTT.

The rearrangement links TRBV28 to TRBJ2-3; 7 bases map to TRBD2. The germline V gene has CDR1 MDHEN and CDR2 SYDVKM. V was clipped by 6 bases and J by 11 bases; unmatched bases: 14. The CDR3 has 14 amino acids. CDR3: CASRLAVGMWGQYF. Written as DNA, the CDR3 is TGTGCCAGCAGGCTAGCGGTCGGTATGTGGGGGCAGTATTTT.

CDR3 bases: TGTGCCAGCATCAAGGACTGGGAAGGGGAGACCCAGTACTTC. It specifies CASIKDWEGETQYF. This chain joins TRBV6-6 and TRBJ2-5; possible D gene TRBD2, 5 bases. Germline values: CDR1 MNHNY, CDR2 SVGAGI (reference sequence). The CDR3 extends over 14 amino acids. With 7 bases removed from V and 5 bases from J, the gap between germline ends came to 17 bases.

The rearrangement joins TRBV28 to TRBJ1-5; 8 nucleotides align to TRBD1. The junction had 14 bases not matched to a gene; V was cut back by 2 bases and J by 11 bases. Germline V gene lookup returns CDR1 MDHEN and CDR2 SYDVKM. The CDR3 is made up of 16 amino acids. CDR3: CASSLTPGTGNGAQHF. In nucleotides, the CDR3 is TGTGCCAGCAGTTTAACTCCCGGGACAGGAAATGGGGCCCAGCATTTT.

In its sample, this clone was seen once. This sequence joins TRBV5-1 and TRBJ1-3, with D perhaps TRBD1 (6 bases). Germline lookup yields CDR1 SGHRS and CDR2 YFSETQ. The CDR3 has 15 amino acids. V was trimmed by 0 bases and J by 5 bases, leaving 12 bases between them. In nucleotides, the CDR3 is TGCGCCAGCAGCTTGGATCCCAGGGGACGAAACACCATATATTTT. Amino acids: CASSLDPRGRNTIYF.

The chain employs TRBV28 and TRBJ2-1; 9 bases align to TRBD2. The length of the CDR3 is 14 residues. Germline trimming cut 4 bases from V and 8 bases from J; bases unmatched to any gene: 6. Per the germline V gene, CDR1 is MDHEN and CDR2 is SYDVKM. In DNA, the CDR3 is TGTGCCAGCAGTTATGATAGCGGGAGCTATGAGCAGTTCTTC. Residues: CASSYDSGSYEQFF.

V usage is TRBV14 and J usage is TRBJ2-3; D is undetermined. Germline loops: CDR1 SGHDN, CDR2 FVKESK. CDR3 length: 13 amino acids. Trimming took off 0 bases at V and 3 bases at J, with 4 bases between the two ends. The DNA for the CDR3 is TGTGCCAGCAGCCAAGAGCTAACAGATACGCAGTATTTT. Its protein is CASSQELTDTQYF. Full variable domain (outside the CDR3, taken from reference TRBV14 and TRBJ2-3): EAGVTQFPSHSVIEKGQTVTLRCDPISGHDNLYWYRRVMGKEIKFLLHFVKESKQDESGMPNNRFLAERTGGTYSTLKVQPAELEDSGVYFCASSQELTDTQYFGPGTRLTVL.

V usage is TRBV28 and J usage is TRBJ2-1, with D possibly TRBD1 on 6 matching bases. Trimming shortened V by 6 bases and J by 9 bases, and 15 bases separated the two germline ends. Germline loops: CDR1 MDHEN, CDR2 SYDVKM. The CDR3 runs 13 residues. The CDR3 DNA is TGTGCCAGCAGGATCCAGGGGATTAGTGAGCAGTTCTTC. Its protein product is CASRIQGISEQFF.

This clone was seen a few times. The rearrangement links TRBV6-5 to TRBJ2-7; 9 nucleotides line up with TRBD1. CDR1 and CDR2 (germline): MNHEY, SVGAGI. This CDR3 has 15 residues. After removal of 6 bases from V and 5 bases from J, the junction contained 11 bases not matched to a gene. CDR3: CASRRTGTGIHEQYF. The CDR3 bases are TGTGCCAGCAGGAGAACCGGGACAGGGATCCACGAGCAGTACTTC.

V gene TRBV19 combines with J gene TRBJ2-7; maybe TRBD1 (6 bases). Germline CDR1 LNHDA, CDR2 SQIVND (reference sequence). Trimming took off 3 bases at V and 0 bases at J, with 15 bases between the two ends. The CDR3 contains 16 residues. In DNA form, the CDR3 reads TGTGCCAGTAGTATGGACGGACAGCTCGCCTCCTACGAGCAGTACTTC. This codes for CASSMDGQLASYEQYF.

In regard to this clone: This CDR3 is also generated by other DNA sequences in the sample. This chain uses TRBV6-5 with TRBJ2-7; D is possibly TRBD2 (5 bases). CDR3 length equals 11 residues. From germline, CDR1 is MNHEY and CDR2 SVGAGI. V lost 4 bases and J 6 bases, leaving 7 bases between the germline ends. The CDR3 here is CASSLGLEQYF. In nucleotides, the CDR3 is TGTGCCAGCAGTTTAGGACTCGAGCAGTACTTC.

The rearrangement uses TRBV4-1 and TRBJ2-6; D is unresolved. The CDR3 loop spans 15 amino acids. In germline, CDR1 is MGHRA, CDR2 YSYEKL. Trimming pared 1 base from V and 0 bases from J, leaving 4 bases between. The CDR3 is CASSQGLSGANVLTF. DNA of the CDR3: TGCGCCAGCAGCCAAGGTCTCTCTGGGGCCAACGTCCTGACTTTC.

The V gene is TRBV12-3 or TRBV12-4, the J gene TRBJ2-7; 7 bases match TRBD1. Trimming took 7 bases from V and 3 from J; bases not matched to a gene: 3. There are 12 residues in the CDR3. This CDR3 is CASKGTVYEQYF. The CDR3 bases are TGTGCCAGCAAGGGGACAGTCTACGAGCAGTACTTC.

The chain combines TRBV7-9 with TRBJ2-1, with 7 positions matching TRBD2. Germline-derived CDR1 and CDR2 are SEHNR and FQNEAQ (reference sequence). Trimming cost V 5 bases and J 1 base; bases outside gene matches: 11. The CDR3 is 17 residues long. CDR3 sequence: CASSLGSGRASYNEQFF. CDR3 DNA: TGTGCCAGCAGCCTTGGGTCAGGGAGGGCATCCTACAATGAGCAGTTCTTC.

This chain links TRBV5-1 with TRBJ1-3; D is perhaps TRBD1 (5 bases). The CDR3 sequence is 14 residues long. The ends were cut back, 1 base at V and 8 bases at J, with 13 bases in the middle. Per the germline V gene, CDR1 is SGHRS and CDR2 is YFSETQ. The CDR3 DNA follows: TGCGCCAGCAGCTTGACGGGCAGGGCGGACACCATATATTTT. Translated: CASSLTGRADTIYF.

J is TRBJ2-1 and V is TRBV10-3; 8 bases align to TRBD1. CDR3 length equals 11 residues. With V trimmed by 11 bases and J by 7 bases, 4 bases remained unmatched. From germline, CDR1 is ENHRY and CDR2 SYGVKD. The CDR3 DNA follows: TGTGCCTATCGGGACAGGAATGAGCAGTTCTTC. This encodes CAYRDRNEQFF.

The CDR3 region is CASRQTLTYGYTF. The CDR3 DNA reads TGTGCCAGCAGGCAGACTCTAACCTATGGCTACACCTTC. This chain links TRBV27 with TRBJ1-2; no clear D gene. Trimming shortened V by 6 bases and J by 4 bases, and 12 bases separated the two germline ends. Germline V gene sequence: CDR1 MNHEY, CDR2 SMNVEV (reference sequence). The CDR3 has 13 amino acids.

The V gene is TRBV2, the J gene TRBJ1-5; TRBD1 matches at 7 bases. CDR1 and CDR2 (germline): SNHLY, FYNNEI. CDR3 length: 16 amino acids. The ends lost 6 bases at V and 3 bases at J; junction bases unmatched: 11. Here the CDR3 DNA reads TGTGCCAGCAGGGGGGCCCCAGGACAGGACAATCAGCCCCAGCATTTT. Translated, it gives CASRGAPGQDNQPQHF.

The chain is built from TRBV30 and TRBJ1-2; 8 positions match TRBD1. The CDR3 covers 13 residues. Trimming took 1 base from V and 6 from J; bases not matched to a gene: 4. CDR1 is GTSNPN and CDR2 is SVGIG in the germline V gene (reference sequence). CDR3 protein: CAWSGAGGDGYTF. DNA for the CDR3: TGTGCCTGGAGTGGTGCAGGGGGCGATGGCTACACCTTC.

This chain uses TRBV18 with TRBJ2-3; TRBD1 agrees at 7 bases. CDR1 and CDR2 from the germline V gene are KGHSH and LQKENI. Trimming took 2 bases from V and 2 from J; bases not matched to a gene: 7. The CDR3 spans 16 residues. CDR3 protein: CASSPTSQGVTDTQYF. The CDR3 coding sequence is TGTGCCAGCTCACCAACCTCCCAGGGGGTCACAGATACGCAGTATTTT.

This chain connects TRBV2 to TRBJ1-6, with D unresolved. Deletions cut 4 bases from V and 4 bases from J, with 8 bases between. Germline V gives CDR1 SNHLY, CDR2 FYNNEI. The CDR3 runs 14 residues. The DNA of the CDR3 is TGTGCCAGCAGTGTCGTCAGTTATAATTCACCCCTCCACTTT. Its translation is CASSVVSYNSPLHF.

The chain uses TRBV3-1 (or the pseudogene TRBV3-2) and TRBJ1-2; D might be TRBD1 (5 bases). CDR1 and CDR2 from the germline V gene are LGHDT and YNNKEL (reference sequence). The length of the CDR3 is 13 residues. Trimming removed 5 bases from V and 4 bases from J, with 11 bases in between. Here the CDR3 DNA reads TGTGCCAGCAGCAAACAGGACCTCTATGGCTACACCTTC. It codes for CASSKQDLYGYTF.

DNA for the CDR3: TGTGCCAGCAGTTTATCCACAGAAAGCTCCTACAATGAGCAGTTCTTC. Translating it yields CASSLSTESSYNEQFF. The chain joins TRBV27 to TRBJ2-1; D is ambiguous. The CDR3 runs 16 residues. Germline-derived CDR1 and CDR2 are MNHEY and SMNVEV (reference sequence). V lost 0 bases to trimming and J lost 0 bases, with 9 bases between them.

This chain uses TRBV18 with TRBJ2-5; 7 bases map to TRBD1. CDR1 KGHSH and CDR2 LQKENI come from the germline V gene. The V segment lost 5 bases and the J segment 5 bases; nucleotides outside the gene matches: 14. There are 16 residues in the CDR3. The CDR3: CASSSRQGGSGETQYF. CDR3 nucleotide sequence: TGTGCCAGCTCATCGCGACAGGGTGGGTCAGGGGAGACCCAGTACTTC.